This T cell receptor (beta chain) was retrieved from a study of blood T cells in healthy people across ages (dated by TCRdb to 2013 to 2016). Regarding the study in general: In model experiments, roughly one uniquely barcoded TCR beta cDNA molecule per two T cells was captured by template switching. For two donors (one aged 18 to 29 and one aged 80 or older), the study analyzed two additional independent replicas of 1 million unique cDNA reads from the same blood draw. The donors were divided into four age groups: young (average roughly 15 years), middle-aged (about 41), aged (roughly 66) and long-lived (82). Donors of different ages were randomly distributed across sequencing lanes to avoid experimental bias. Age-related changes in TCR beta repertoire diversity were measured in the study by deep sequencing normalized with unique cDNA molecular identifiers. General conclusions and limits of the study: Because profiling used bulk unsorted PBMCs, naive and antigen-experienced compartments could not be compared conclusively. The long-lived group showed more naive CD4+ T cells, fewer expanded clones and increased TCR diversity than the aged group, suggesting age selection. Observed TCR beta diversity per million T cells fell roughly linearly with age, and a significant reduction was already apparent by age about 38. Because donor CMV infection status was unknown, age-related changes in expanded clonotypes were potentially confounded. Total diversity estimates from one million sequenced T cells were considered lower bounds and underestimates. A strong correlation was found between observed TCR beta diversity and the percentage of naive T cells measured by flow cytometry.

The receptor library was made with 5' RACE. Instrument on record: Illumina HiSeq 2500. A second PCR of roughly 6 to 11 cycles was performed with a sample-barcoded 5' primer and a J-beta primer mix. A unique molecular identifier was introduced onto each TCR beta cDNA molecule by a template-switch 5' adaptor carrying 12 random nucleotides. At least 2.5 million CDR3-containing paired-end reads were obtained from each sample. The Mint cDNA synthesis kit, primed by a TRBC-specific oligonucleotide, was used to synthesize first-strand cDNA from all RNA. After uracil-DNA glycosylase treatment, a first 18-cycle PCR used universal primers M1SS and BC2_uni_R on all cDNA. Concerning the study's data processing: Each sample was normalized by randomly selecting 1 million high-quality reads, each carrying a distinct molecular identifier. Reads sharing molecular identifiers were discarded rather than binned into consensus sequences. CDR3 identification, clonotype clustering and error correction used MiTCR with a Q25 quality threshold and the strictest error-elimination algorithm. Lower-bound total TCR beta diversity was estimated with a nonparametric unseen species model using Euler transformation. TCRdb applied fastp at Q25 and MiXCR to the public reads, then kept only in-frame beta chains. Identical CDR3 protein sequences are pooled into one entry, listed with their most common genes and DNA. In this record, the V and J calls reflect TCRdb's handling and not the investigators' own analysis. This sample has approximately 700,000 distinct CDR3 sequences in its table, and about 30% of those were observed once. 15% of the sample comes from the top ten.

This clonotype was seen a handful of times. Its target antigen remains unknown. This clone may be a read error of a much larger clone one base away. V and J are trimmed by 5 bases and 12 bases, and the gene matches miss 11 bases of the junction. Taken from the germline V gene (reference sequence), the CDR1 and CDR2 loops are PRHDT and FYEKMQ. Inclusive of the bounding cysteine and phenylalanine, the CDR3 is 15 residues long. The only DNA kept is the CDR3, 45 bases in frame from the first base. The roughly 39 donors, aged 6 to 90 years, were systemically healthy Caucasian individuals from Russia. About 9.8 milliliters of peripheral blood were drawn from each donor into EDTA-treated Vacutainer tubes. Ficoll-Paque density-gradient centrifugation was used to isolate PBMCs, with at least 6 million per sample. Total RNA, at least 5.5 micrograms per sample, was extracted from PBMCs with Trizol reagent. For every donor, an aliquot of PBMCs went through flow cytometry to measure the percentages of naive CD45RAhigh/CD27high T cells.

The rearranged segments are TRBV13 and TRBJ2-1; 12 bases in the middle match TRBD1. This clonotype was sampled from a woman aged 80 or over in good health. Donor details come from another sample of the same person, matched by shared clones. Sequenced sample: blood. The bases are TGTGCCAGCAGCACCCGTGGGACAGGGGGCGATGGGCAGTTCTTC. Its protein product is CASSTRGTGGDGQFF.